This T cell receptor beta chain was retrieved from a study of beta chain features in type 1 diabetes (dated by TCRdb to the late 2010s). With respect to the entire study: Mean age, gender distribution, total cell number and subset yield were not different between patients and healthy donors. Whereas all 28 donors provided naive and central memory subsets, regulatory and stem cell-like memory subsets were isolated from just 8 patients and about 8 healthy donors. A total of about 99,000,000 sorted cells were examined across all samples, and RNA yield correlated strongly with the number of cells per subset. The study compared the TCRB repertoires of sorted circulating CD4+ T cell subsets in recently diagnosed type 1 diabetes patients with those in matched healthy donors. Overall study results and their limits: Type 1 diabetes patients showed a moderate but significant shortening of TCRB CDR3 length in all four CD4+ subsets. Naive, central memory and regulatory TCRB repertoires appeared more similar among patients than among healthy donors. Sequencing cDNA rather than genomic DNA could over-represent highly expressing activated cells, although activation and CD3 levels did not differ between groups. Shorter templates might have been favored by PCR, but patient and control samples were amplified and corrected together, so both groups would have been affected equally by any skew. At VDJ recombination sites, type 1 diabetes patients had fewer insertions and more deleted nucleotides, which implies abnormalities in thymic rearrangement. Because small numbers of individuals were included in the HLA sub-analyses, any influence of HLA type on TCRB rearrangement was left unresolved.

After removal of 10 bases from V and 4 bases from J, the junction retains 4 bases not matched to a gene. CDR1 WNHNN and CDR2 SYGVQD are derived from the germline V gene (reference sequence). The CDR3 runs 13 residues from the cysteine to the phenylalanine. This entry keeps only the CDR3 DNA: 39 bases, framed from base 1. This clone was seen a handful of times. There is no known antigen for this receptor. Base qualities were left out, and no much larger clone turns up one base away. The entire amount of isolated RNA was reverse transcribed using the High Capacity cDNA Reverse Transcription Kit, so the sequenced TCRB transcripts were expressed ones. Deep immunoSEQ sequencing was performed on naive, central memory and regulatory T cell samples, with an average of roughly 3.5 million total reads per sample. After sorted cells were lysed in RLT buffer, RNA was extracted with DNase-treated RNeasy Micro or Mini kits, with the choice depending on cell number. To prevent cross-contamination, every cell subset was processed on its own, while patient and healthy donor samples were processed together. Using the immunoSEQ multiplex PCR, TCRB sequences were amplified from cDNA into 87-bp fragments spanning the CDR3 region. Amplicons were sequenced on the Illumina HiSeq platform. In the paper's pipeline: PCR bias was corrected computationally using synthetic template baselines, and reads within Hamming distance 2 were collapsed, with unmergeable singletons discarded. Reads were aligned to IMGT to assign V, D and J genes, CDR3 length, and insertions or deletions at six rearrangement sites. Clonotype counts were normalized to sorted cell number within each subset before computing true diversity and Gini coefficients with the tcR R package. The overlap coefficient, calculated on TCRB nucleotide sequences, was used to quantify repertoire sharing. TCRdb retrieved this table from immuneACCESS and kept in-frame rearrangements only. Not all clones are present; in checked studies, unresolved V genes account for under half, and no reason is known for the remainder. V and J calls and clone size are copied from that table; D and trimming were computed from the DNA. The table for this sample lists 310,000 or so clones; around 8.5% of them were counted only once. Roughly 0.99% of the sample comes from the top ten.

A single peripheral blood draw of around 120 mL on average was collected from each donor into heparinised tubes. A BD FACSAria II was used to sort naive, central memory, regulatory and stem cell-like memory CD4+ T cells with a panel that included CD45RO, CCR7, CD25, CD127, CD95 and CD27. A purity above 98% was achieved for all sorted populations. PBMCs were separated immediately by Lymphoprep density gradient centrifugation and were stained directly, without being cultured. So that batch effects would be minimized, each experiment stained and sorted samples in pairs, pairing one healthy donor with one patient.

The sample comprised central memory CD4+ T cells from blood. In this chain, TRBV10-1 is recombined with TRBJ2-2, and TRBD2 matches 9 of the central bases. This clonotype was sampled from a man aged 25 to 45 with type 1 diabetes. The CDR3 has the sequence CATGTSLTGELFF. The sequenced DNA: TGCGCCACCGGGACTAGCCTCACCGGGGAGCTGTTTTTT.